A single sample gave rise to the 13 T cell receptor beta chains below, sequenced in a study of OX40 agonist ivuxolimab in advanced cancers. Data came from immunoSEQ multiplex PCR; TCRdb stores just in-frame clones and leaves some out. Of tens of thousands of clones listed, 85% were seen once; the top ten hold about a fifth. Sample: CD4+ or CD8+ T cells sorted from blood, taken in a trial of the OX40 agonist ivuxolimab. All receptors come from an adult with an advanced solid tumor such as melanoma, head and neck, liver or kidney cancer.

The rearrangement links TRBV10-3 to TRBJ1-2; tentatively, D is TRBD1 (5 bases). V was pared by 0 bases and J by 3 bases, with 14 bases between. Per the germline V gene, CDR1 is ENHRY and CDR2 is SYGVKD. The CDR3 contains 16 residues. CDR3: CAISESIGGRDYGYTF. The DNA for the CDR3 is TGTGCCATCAGTGAGTCGATCGGGGGAAGGGACTATGGCTACACCTTC.

This chain uses TRBV11-2 with TRBJ2-3; possibly TRBD2 for D (6 bases). The V end lost 4 bases, the J end lost 5 bases, and 7 bases lay between the germline ends. CDR1 SGHAT and CDR2 FQNNGV come from the germline V gene. This CDR3 has 12 residues. This CDR3 reads CASSSGGDTQYF. CDR3 DNA: TGTGCCAGCAGCTCCGGGGGAGATACGCAGTATTTT.

The genes are TRBV15 and TRBJ2-7; 8 nucleotides line up with TRBD1. V dropped 3 bases and J dropped 6; count of bases not matched to a gene: 10. The CDR3 consists of 15 residues. From germline, CDR1 is LNHNV and CDR2 YYDKDF (reference sequence). The CDR3 sequence is CATSRPRQGLGEQYF. The CDR3 coding sequence is TGTGCCACCAGCAGGCCCAGACAGGGGCTAGGCGAGCAGTACTTC.

The chain employs TRBV27 and TRBJ2-1; 7 bases line up with TRBD1. Per the germline V gene, CDR1 is MNHEY and CDR2 is SMNVEV (reference sequence). Losses at the gene ends were 5 bases for V and 13 bases for J; bases not matched to a gene: 11. The length of the CDR3 is 13 residues. This chain's CDR3 is CASSPRGWTGQFF. CDR3 DNA: TGTGCCAGCAGTCCCAGGGGATGGACAGGACAGTTCTTC.

V gene TRBV4-3 combines with J gene TRBJ2-1; D might be TRBD1 (5 bases). V was trimmed by 0 bases and J by 6 bases, leaving 9 bases between them. CDR3 size: 14 residues. Germline-derived CDR1 and CDR2 are LGHNA and YSLEER. CDR3 DNA: TGCGCCAGCAGCCAAGACACTCAGGGCAATGAGCAGTTCTTC. Its translation is CASSQDTQGNEQFF.

The chain couples TRBV7-2 to TRBJ2-1; possible D gene TRBD2, 5 bases. Germline V gives CDR1 SGHTA, CDR2 FQGNSA. Trimming stripped 3 bases from V and 0 bases from J, with 15 bases between. The CDR3 runs 17 residues. This chain's CDR3 is CASSFPLEASSYNEQFF. The CDR3 nucleotides are TGTGCCAGCAGCTTCCCGTTGGAGGCGAGCTCCTACAATGAGCAGTTCTTC.

The genes are TRBV5-1 and TRBJ2-7, with D unclear. CDR1 and CDR2 from the germline V gene are SGHRS and YFSETQ. The CDR3 contains 14 residues. V was pared by 1 base and J by 3 bases, with 11 bases between. This CDR3 is CASSLNPRGYEQYV. The CDR3 DNA follows: TGCGCCAGCAGCTTGAATCCGAGAGGCTACGAGCAGTACGTC.

This clone appeared a single time. The chain uses TRBV10-1 and TRBJ2-3; 7 bases line up with TRBD1. Germline trimming cut 5 bases from V and 4 bases from J; bases unmatched to any gene: 9. Looked up from germline, CDR1 is WNHNN and CDR2 is SYGVQD (reference sequence). This CDR3 spans 15 amino acids. The CDR3 here is CASSLGQRKADTQYF. The CDR3 nucleotides read TGCGCCAGCAGTCTGGGACAGAGAAAGGCAGATACGCAGTATTTT.

In this sample, this clone turned up many times. Different DNA sequences within this sample yield the same CDR3. The V call is TRBV19, the J call TRBJ1-5; 9 bases map to TRBD1. The CDR3 loop spans 14 amino acids. Germline V gene data show CDR1 as LNHDA and CDR2 as SQIVND (reference sequence). J lost 5 bases, V lost 2 bases, and 1 base had no gene match. This CDR3 reads CASSIWTGDQPQHF. In DNA, the CDR3 is TGTGCCAGTAGTATATGGACAGGGGATCAGCCCCAGCATTTT.

The chain carries TRBV4-3 and TRBJ1-2; a weak D match, TRBD1 (6 bases). The CDR3 length is 15 residues. CDR1 and CDR2 from the germline V gene are LGHNA and YSLEER. V was shortened by 4 bases and J by 4 bases, with 16 bases between the two germline ends. The CDR3 region is CASSPRGQPLYGYTF. The CDR3 bases are TGCGCCAGCAGCCCCAGAGGACAGCCTCTCTATGGCTACACCTTC.

The CDR3 DNA reads TGCGCCAGCAGCCAAGGGAGACTAACAGATACGCAGTATTTT. It specifies CASSQGRLTDTQYF. V usage is TRBV4-1 and J usage is TRBJ2-3, with D maybe TRBD2 (5 bases). The CDR3 covers 14 residues. Per the germline V gene, CDR1 is MGHRA and CDR2 is YSYEKL. V was clipped by 1 base and J by 3 bases, with 8 bases between them.

This clone was counted only a few times. This chain joins TRBV6-4 and TRBJ1-2; the D is unclear. CDR1 and CDR2 from the germline V gene are MRHNA and SNTAGT. Trimming took off 0 bases at V and 4 bases at J, with 9 bases between the two ends. The CDR3 contains 14 residues. The CDR3 DNA sequence: TGTGCCAGCAGTGACTCGATGGGTGGCTATGGCTACACCTTC. It encodes CASSDSMGGYGYTF.

The chain recombines TRBV7-9 with TRBJ2-3, with 10 bases lining up with TRBD2. V lost 2 bases to trimming and J lost 2 bases; unmatched junction nucleotides: 1. The CDR3 is made up of 15 amino acids. The V gene's germline CDR1 is SEHNR and CDR2 FQNEAQ (reference sequence). The CDR3 sequence is CASSLLAGDTDTQYF. CDR3 bases: TGTGCCAGCAGCTTACTAGCGGGGGACACAGATACGCAGTATTTT.